This TCR beta chain is drawn from a study of cytomegalovirus exposure and HLA in healthy donors. PCR amplification relied on 60 Vbeta primers (plus 13 Jbeta primers). Here immunoSEQ multiplex PCR was the method, and the copy in TCRdb shows in-frame clones only, minus some. This table has around 78,000 clones, about four fifths appearing once. This clone appeared a single time. The CDR3 is 16 residues long. Germline V CDR1 and CDR2: SGDLS, YYNGEE. Between the trimmed V and J ends, which lost 2 bases and 2 bases, there was a span of 14 bases. Sample: PBMCs. The genes are TRBV9 and TRBJ2-1, with D possibly matching TRBD2 (6 bases). The receptor comes from a woman between 45 and 60 years old in good health and CMV-seronegative. CDR3 loop: CASSVRGGNPYNEQFF. The CDR3 region has the DNA TGTGCCAGCAGCGTGAGGGGCGGGAATCCCTACAATGAGCAGTTCTTC.